Following are 9 T cell receptor beta chains from one sample sequenced in a study of T cell repertoires in cytomegalovirus infection (dated by TCRdb to the late 2010s). Instrument used: Illumina HiSeq 1500. TCRdb itself trimmed the public reads at Q25 with fastp, ran MiXCR and retained productive beta chains. Each entry merges the rows of one CDR3 protein and shows their most common DNA and genes. The sample data list roughly 500,000 distinct CDR3 sequences, and more than 15% of these were observed just once. The ten biggest clones cover about 24% of the sample. Sequencing was carried out using CD8+ T cells from PBMCs. The receptors shown here come from a human donor in good health (CMV status not recorded). Some clones in this sample may be carry-over from other donors' samples.

The rearrangement joins TRBV29-1 to TRBJ1-1; D unclear. This CDR3 spans 10 amino acids. With 4 bases removed from V and 4 bases from J, the gap between germline ends came to 4 bases. The germline V gene has CDR1 SQVTM and CDR2 ANQGSEA. CDR3 nucleotide sequence: TGCAGCGTTGTGGGCACTGAAGCTTTCTTT. Its translation is CSVVGTEAFF.

There are many counts of this clonotype. The chain has TRBV7-9 and TRBJ2-7; no firm D call. This CDR3 comprises 13 residues. Trimming took 6 bases from V and 1 from J, leaving 10 bases between them. CDR1 and CDR2 (germline): SEHNR, FQNEAQ (reference sequence). CDR3 DNA: TGTGCCAGCAGTCCTCATACATCCTACGAGCAGTACTTC. Encoded protein: CASSPHTSYEQYF.

The chain joins TRBV28 to TRBJ2-1; 7 positions agree with TRBD2. Germline V gene lookup returns CDR1 MDHEN and CDR2 SYDVKM. V was pared by 6 bases and J by 1 base, with 6 bases of the junction left unmatched. CDR3 length: 15 residues. In DNA form, the CDR3 reads TGTGCCAGCAGCCCCCGGCGGGAGTCCTACAATGAGCAGTTCTTC. It encodes CASSPRRESYNEQFF.

This clonotype was observed many times. V usage is TRBV7-9 and J usage is TRBJ2-5; D gene uncertain. The CDR3 sequence is 13 residues long. The V gene's germline CDR1 is SEHNR and CDR2 FQNEAQ (reference sequence). V was shortened by 2 bases and J by 3 bases, with 7 bases between the two germline ends. The CDR3: CASSLPAEETQYF. Written as DNA, the CDR3 is TGTGCCAGCAGCTTACCGGCCGAAGAGACCCAGTACTTC.

The chain combines TRBV19 with TRBJ2-4; TRBD2 matches 10 bases. This CDR3 region has 17 residues. V lost 5 bases to trimming and J lost 0 bases; unmatched junction nucleotides: 7. The germline V gene encodes CDR1 LNHDA and CDR2 SQIVND (reference sequence). The CDR3 DNA sequence: TGTGCCAGTAGTCCAAGGACTAGCGGACTAGCCAAAAACATTCAGTACTTC. It specifies CASSPRTSGLAKNIQYF.

This clonotype was seen a handful of times. The chain recombines TRBV7-9 with TRBJ2-7; maybe TRBD2 (5 bases). The CDR3 loop spans 14 amino acids. Trimming took 1 base from V and 2 from J, leaving 9 bases between them. The germline CDR1 and CDR2 sequences are SEHNR and FQNEAQ (reference sequence). The chain's CDR3 is CASSLVRAPYEQYF. As DNA, the CDR3 is TGTGCCAGCAGCTTAGTGAGGGCCCCCTACGAGCAGTACTTC.

Regarding this clonotype: This may be a read error, as it is one base from a much larger clone. The chain recombines TRBV25-1 with TRBJ2-1; possible D gene TRBD1, 5 bases. Germline CDR1 MGHDK, CDR2 SYGVNS. This CDR3 is built from 13 residues. The CDR3 bases are TGTGCCAGCAGTGTCTCGACAGCCGGTGAGCAGTTATTC. Translation: CASSVSTAGEQLF.

This chain connects TRBV10-3 to TRBJ2-1, with 7 bases aligning to TRBD1. The CDR3 is 13 amino acids. The J segment lost 2 bases and the V segment lost 6 bases, leaving 1 base of the junction unmatched. From germline, CDR1 is ENHRY and CDR2 SYGVKD. The CDR3 DNA follows: TGTGCCATCAGCGGGACAGCCTACAATGAGCAGTTCTTC. Amino acid sequence: CAISGTAYNEQFF.

This clonotype has ten or more counts. The rearrangement links TRBV7-9 to TRBJ2-1; D not resolved. Trimming left V 2 bases short and J 5 bases short, with 4 bases between. The CDR3 totals 12 residues. The germline gives CDR1 SEHNR, CDR2 FQNEAQ (reference sequence). The CDR3 coding sequence is TGTGCCAGCAGCTTATTAGACAATGAGCAGTTCTTC. Its protein is CASSLLDNEQFF.